One and the same sample provided the 10 T cell receptor beta chains below, sequenced in a study of blood T cell repertoires in COVID-19. This table comes from immunoSEQ multiplex PCR, and its TCRdb copy is limited to in-frame clones, with some not included. The profile covers about 150,000 clones, with roughly 89% appearing a single time and less than 0.6% taken by the ten largest. Material for sequencing was peripheral blood. These receptors originate from a man between 45 and 60 years old with acute or convalescent COVID-19.

The V call is TRBV19, the J call TRBJ2-1; 8 bases are a match to TRBD2. The CDR3 is 15 residues long. V lost 8 bases and J lost 6; bases outside the gene matches: 12. Germline V CDR1 and CDR2: LNHDA, SQIVND (reference sequence). The CDR3 is CASEAPGSGGNEQFF. DNA for the CDR3: TGTGCCAGTGAGGCCCCCGGGAGCGGGGGCAATGAGCAGTTCTTC.

The chain employs TRBV19 and TRBJ2-2; a possible D gene is TRBD2 (7 bases). The CDR3 runs 15 residues. Trimming left V 7 bases short and J 7 bases short, with 19 bases between. Germline lookup yields CDR1 LNHDA and CDR2 SQIVND (reference sequence). The CDR3 DNA reads TGTGCCAGTACCAACCCCGGGGGGCGTATCGGGGAGCTGTTTTTT. Translated: CASTNPGGRIGELFF.

The chain uses TRBV24-1 and TRBJ2-3; D uncertain. CDR1 KGHDR and CDR2 SFDVKD come from the germline V gene. The CDR3 is 18 amino acids. The V end lost 4 bases, the J end lost 2 bases, and 21 bases lay between the germline ends. CDR3 DNA: TGTGCCACCAGTGACTCGAACCGAGCGACCTACCTCACAGATACGCAGTATTTT. Translation gives CATSDSNRATYLTDTQYF.

The rearrangement links TRBV5-1 to TRBJ1-1; no definite D call. Germline values: CDR1 SGHRS, CDR2 YFSETQ. The CDR3 is made up of 14 amino acids. Deletions cut 1 base from V and 1 base from J, with 8 bases between. CDR3 DNA: TGCGCCAGCAGCTTGTGGGAGAAGAACACTGAAGCTTTCTTT. Translated, it gives CASSLWEKNTEAFF.

The V gene is TRBV27, the J gene TRBJ2-1; 8 positions agree with TRBD2. The length of the CDR3 is 15 residues. Germline V gene data show CDR1 as MNHEY and CDR2 as SMNVEV (reference sequence). The trim removed 2 bases at V and 7 bases at J, leaving 7 bases unmatched. CDR3 region: CASSLRLAGGNEQFF. CDR3 in DNA: TGTGCCAGCAGTTTAAGGCTAGCGGGTGGTAATGAGCAGTTCTTC.

The chain is built from TRBV11-3 and TRBJ2-5, with D maybe TRBD1 (7 bases). Per the germline V gene, CDR1 is SGHNT and CDR2 is YENEEA. This CDR3 has 14 residues. Deletions cut 5 bases from V and 4 bases from J, with 14 bases between. The CDR3: CASSQGGRGETQYF. CDR3 nucleotide sequence: TGTGCCAGCAGCCAGGGGGGTAGGGGAGAGACCCAGTACTTC. The full variable domain, its missing parts supplied by reference TRBV11-3 and TRBJ2-5, is EAGVVQSPRYKIIEKKQPVAFWCNPISGHNTLYWYLQNLGQGPELLIRYENEEAVDDSQLPKDRFSAERLKGVDSTLKIQPAELGDSAVYLCASSQGGRGETQYFGPGTRLLVL.

The V call is TRBV7-9, the J call TRBJ1-3; D uncertain. The length of the CDR3 is 15 residues. Germline assignment: CDR1 SEHNR and CDR2 FQNEAQ (reference sequence). V was clipped by 4 bases and J by 4 bases, with 14 bases between them. CDR3 protein: CASSSAQRWGNTIYF. CDR3 bases: TGTGCCAGCAGCTCCGCCCAGCGGTGGGGAAACACCATATATTTT.

This clone has only one observation. CDR3 region: CASSEAGVRNTEAFF. DNA for the CDR3: TGTGCCAGCAGTGAGGCAGGGGTTAGGAACACTGAAGCTTTCTTT. The chain carries TRBV2 and TRBJ1-1, with a tentative D call TRBD1 (6 bases). CDR1 SNHLY and CDR2 FYNNEI come from the germline V gene. The germline V and J ends were trimmed by 3 bases and 1 base, with 12 bases remaining between them. This CDR3 is built from 15 residues. Full variable domain (rest looked up from reference TRBV2 and TRBJ1-1): EPEVTQTPSHQVTQMGQEVILRCVPISNHLYFYWYRQILGQKVEFLVSFYNNEISEKSEIFDDQFSVERPDGSNFTLKIRSTKLEDSAMYFCASSEAGVRNTEAFFGQGTRLTVV.

The rearrangement uses TRBV7-9 and TRBJ2-5; possibly TRBD1 for D (5 bases). This CDR3 has 16 residues. Germline values: CDR1 SEHNR, CDR2 FQNEAQ (reference sequence). Deletions cut 1 base from V and 5 bases from J, with 17 bases between. DNA for the CDR3: TGTGCCAGCAGCTTAGAGTACACAGGTCTTGGGGAGACCCAGTACTTC. It translates to CASSLEYTGLGETQYF.

The rearrangement links TRBV10-3 to TRBJ1-2; the match to TRBD1 covers 11 bases. The CDR3 has 17 amino acids. Germline V CDR1 and CDR2: ENHRY, SYGVKD. V lost 0 bases and J lost 4; bases outside the gene matches: 7. Here the CDR3 reads CAISESRDRGGGYGYTF. The CDR3 DNA follows: TGTGCCATCAGTGAGTCCCGGGACAGGGGGGGCGGCTATGGCTACACCTTC.